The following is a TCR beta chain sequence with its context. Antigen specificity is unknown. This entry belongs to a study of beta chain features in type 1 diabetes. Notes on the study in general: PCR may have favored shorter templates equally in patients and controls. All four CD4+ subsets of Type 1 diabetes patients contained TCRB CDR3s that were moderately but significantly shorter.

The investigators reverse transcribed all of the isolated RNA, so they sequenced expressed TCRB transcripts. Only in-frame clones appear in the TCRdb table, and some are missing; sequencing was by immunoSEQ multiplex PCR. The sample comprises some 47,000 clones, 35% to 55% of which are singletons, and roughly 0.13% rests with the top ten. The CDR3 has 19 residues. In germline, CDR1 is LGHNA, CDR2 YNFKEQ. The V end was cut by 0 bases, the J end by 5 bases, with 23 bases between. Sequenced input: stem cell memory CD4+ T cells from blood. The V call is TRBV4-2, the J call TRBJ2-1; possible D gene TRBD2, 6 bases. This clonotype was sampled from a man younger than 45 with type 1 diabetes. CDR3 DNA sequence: TGTGCCAGCAGCCAAGAGGGGACGAAGGGGAGGCGGTTAAACAATGAGCAGTTCTTC. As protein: CASSQEGTKGRRLNNEQFF.